This T cell receptor (beta chain) was sequenced during a study of OX40 agonist ivuxolimab in advanced cancers. The table came from immunoSEQ multiplex PCR; TCRdb's copy has only in-frame clones and leaves some out. Of roughly 47,000 clones listed, roughly 90% are singletons. This CDR3 comprises 14 residues. V gave up 4 bases and J gave up 3 bases; unmatched junction bases: 6. Germline loops: CDR1 SGHNT, CDR2 YYREEE (reference sequence). This sequence was found in an adult with an advanced solid tumor such as melanoma, head and neck, liver or kidney cancer. The rearrangement links TRBV5-4 to TRBJ1-1; 7 nucleotides line up with TRBD1. This material consisted of CD4+ or CD8+ T cells sorted from blood, taken in a trial of the OX40 agonist ivuxolimab. In DNA, the CDR3 is TGTGCCAGCAGCCCCCGCAGGGGGGACACTGAAGCTTTCTTT. This sequence encodes CASSPRRGDTEAFF.